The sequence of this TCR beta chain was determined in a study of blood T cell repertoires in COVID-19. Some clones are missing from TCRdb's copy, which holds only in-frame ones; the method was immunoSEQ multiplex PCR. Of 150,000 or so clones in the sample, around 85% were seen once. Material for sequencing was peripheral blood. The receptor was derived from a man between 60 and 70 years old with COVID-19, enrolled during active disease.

The CDR3 here is CASSITLGQVTNTGELFF. In DNA, the CDR3 is TGTGCCAGTAGTATAACTCTAGGACAGGTTACGAACACCGGGGAGCTGTTTTTT. The rearrangement links TRBV19 to TRBJ2-2, with 7 bases lining up with TRBD1. J lost 0 bases, V lost 2 bases, and 9 bases had no gene match. The CDR3 is 18 residues long. Germline V gene lookup returns CDR1 LNHDA and CDR2 SQIVND (reference sequence).